This T cell receptor beta chain was documented in a study of control samples from healthy donors and cancer patients. TCRdb's copy holds only in-frame clones and misses some; the assay was immunoSEQ multiplex PCR. The sample has 95,000 to 100,000 clones; around 89% are singletons. The CDR3 covers 15 residues. After removal of 5 bases from V and 5 bases from J, the junction contained 8 bases not matched to a gene. Germline loops: CDR1 LNHDA, CDR2 SQIVND (reference sequence). The receptor was isolated from a man aged 30-40 years in good health. This chain links TRBV19 with TRBJ1-4; 7 nucleotides line up with TRBD1. The sample taken for sequencing was blood. CDR3 bases: TGTGCCAGTAGTCCCCGGGACAGACTAAATGAAAAACTGTTTTTT. Amino acids: CASSPRDRLNEKLFF. The entire variable domain, with the rest obtained from reference TRBV19 and TRBJ1-4, is as follows: DGGITQSPKYLFRKEGQNVTLSCEQNLNHDAMYWYRQDPGQGLRLIYYSQIVNDFQKGDIAEGYSVSREKKESFPLTVTSAQKNPTAFYLCASSPRDRLNEKLFFGSGTQLSVL.